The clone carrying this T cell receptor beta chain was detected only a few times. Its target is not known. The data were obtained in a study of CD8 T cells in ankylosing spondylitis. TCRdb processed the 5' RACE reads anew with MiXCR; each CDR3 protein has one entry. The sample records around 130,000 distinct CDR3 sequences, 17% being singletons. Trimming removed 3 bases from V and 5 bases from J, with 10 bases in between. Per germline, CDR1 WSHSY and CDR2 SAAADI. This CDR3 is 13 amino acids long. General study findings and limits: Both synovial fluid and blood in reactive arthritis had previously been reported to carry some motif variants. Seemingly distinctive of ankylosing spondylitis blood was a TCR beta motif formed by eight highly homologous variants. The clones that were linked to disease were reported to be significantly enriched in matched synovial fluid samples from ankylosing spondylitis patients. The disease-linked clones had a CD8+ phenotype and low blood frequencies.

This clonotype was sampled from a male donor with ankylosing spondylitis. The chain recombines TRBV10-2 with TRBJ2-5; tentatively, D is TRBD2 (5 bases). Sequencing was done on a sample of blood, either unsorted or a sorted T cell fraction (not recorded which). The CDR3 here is CASSDGEWETQYF. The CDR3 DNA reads TGCGCCAGCAGTGACGGGGAGTGGGAGACCCAGTACTTC.